This T cell receptor beta chain was retrieved from a study of blood T cell repertoires in COVID-19. In the study overall: COVID-19 samples, acute and convalescent, were from the United States, Italy and Spain. The analysed material was cDNA or gDNA that came from T cells, B-cell-depleted T cells, or PBMCs.

The ends lost 6 bases at V and 8 bases at J; junction bases unmatched: 7. The germline V gene has CDR1 MNHEY and CDR2 SVGAGI. The CDR3 extends over 14 amino acids. Authors' processing steps: Amplification with reference gene primers provided the estimates of nucleated cell counts. Method: immunoSEQ multiplex PCR; TCRdb's copy keeps in-frame clones and lacks some. From that table come the V and J calls and clone size; the DNA was used to work out D and trimming. Counted here are roughly 240,000 clones, roughly 86% occurring once; the ten biggest clones make up 1.5% to 2%. The chain joins TRBV6-5 to TRBJ1-4; TRBD1 aligns across 9 bases. The TCR comes from a woman aged 55-70 years who had recovered from COVID-19. The sample was peripheral blood. The CDR3: CASSYGQGYEKLFF. CDR3 DNA: TGTGCCAGCAGCTACGGACAGGGGTACGAAAAACTGTTTTTT.